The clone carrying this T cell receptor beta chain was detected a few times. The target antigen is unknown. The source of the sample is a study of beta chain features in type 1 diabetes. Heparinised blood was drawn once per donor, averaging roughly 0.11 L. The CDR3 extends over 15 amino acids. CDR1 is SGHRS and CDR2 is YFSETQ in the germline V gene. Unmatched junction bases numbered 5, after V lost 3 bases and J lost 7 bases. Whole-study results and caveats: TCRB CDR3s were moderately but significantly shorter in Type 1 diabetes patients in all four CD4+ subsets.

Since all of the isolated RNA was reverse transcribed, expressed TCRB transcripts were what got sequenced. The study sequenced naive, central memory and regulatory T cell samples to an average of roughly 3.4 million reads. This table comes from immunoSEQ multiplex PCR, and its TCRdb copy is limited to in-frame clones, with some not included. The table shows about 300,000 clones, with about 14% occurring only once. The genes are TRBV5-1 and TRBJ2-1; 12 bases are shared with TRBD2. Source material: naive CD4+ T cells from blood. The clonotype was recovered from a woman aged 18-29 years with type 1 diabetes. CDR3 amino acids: CASSSSTSGRNEQFF. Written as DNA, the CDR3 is TGCGCCAGCAGCTCCTCAACTAGCGGGAGGAATGAGCAGTTCTTC.